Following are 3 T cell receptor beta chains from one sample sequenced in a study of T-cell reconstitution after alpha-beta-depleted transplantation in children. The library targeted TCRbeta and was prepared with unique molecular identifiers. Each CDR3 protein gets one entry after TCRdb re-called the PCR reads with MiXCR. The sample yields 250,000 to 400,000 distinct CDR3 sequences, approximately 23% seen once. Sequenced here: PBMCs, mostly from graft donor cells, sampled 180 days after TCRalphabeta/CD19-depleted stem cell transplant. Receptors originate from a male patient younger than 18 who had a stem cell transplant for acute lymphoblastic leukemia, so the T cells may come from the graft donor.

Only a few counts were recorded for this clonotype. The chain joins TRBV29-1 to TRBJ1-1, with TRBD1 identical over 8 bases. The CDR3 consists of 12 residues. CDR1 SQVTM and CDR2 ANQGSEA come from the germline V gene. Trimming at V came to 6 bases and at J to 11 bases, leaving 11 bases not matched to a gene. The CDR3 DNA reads TGCAGCGTAGTAGGACAGGGATTGGAGGCTTTCTTT. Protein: CSVVGQGLEAFF.

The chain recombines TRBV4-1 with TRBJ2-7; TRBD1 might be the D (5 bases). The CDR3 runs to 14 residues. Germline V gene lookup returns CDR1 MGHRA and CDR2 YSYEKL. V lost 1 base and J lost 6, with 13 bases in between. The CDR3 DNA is TGCGCCAGCAGCCAAGTGTTCAGGGTGAGCGAGCAGTACTTC. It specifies CASSQVFRVSEQYF.

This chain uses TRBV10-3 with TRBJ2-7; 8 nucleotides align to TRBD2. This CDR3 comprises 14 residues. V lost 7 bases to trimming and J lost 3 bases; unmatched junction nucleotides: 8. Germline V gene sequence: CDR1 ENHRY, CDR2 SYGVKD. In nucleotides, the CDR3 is TGTGCCATCAATCGGGAGGGCCCTAACTACGAGCAGTACTTC. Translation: CAINREGPNYEQYF.